This record covers a single T cell receptor beta chain. Which antigen it targets is not known. Within one base of it there is no much larger clone, and no base qualities were kept. The library came from the immunoSEQ multiplex PCR assay. TCRdb mirrors the immuneACCESS table, restricted to in-frame sequences. Some clones are absent from its copies; in checked studies, under half trace to an unresolved V gene, and the reason for the others is unknown. Present in this sample are over 8,000 clones, roughly 91% of which were seen just once. The ten biggest clones cover 21% of the sample. This record comes from a study of control samples from healthy donors and cancer patients (dated by TCRdb to the early 2020s). The CDR3 starts with the cysteine, ends with the phenylalanine, and has 14 residues. The kept DNA is CDR3 alone, 42 bases in frame from the first base. V is shortened by 6 bases, J by 7 bases, and the region joining them spans 15 bases. CDR1 is given as MDHEN and CDR2 as SYDVKM, both from the germline V gene.

This TCR was sampled from a man aged 55 to 70 with colorectal cancer. Rearrangement joined TRBV28 to TRBJ1-4; a tentative D call is TRBD1 (5 bases match). The sample taken for sequencing was PBMCs. The CDR3 sequence is CASRRGWGGEKLFF. The DNA sequence is as follows: TGTGCCAGCAGACGCGGGTGGGGGGGTGAAAAACTGTTTTTT.